The rows below give T cell receptor beta chains drawn from one sample of a study of T cell changes during pregnancy in multiple sclerosis. This table comes from immunoSEQ multiplex PCR, and its TCRdb copy is limited to in-frame clones, with some not included. The table has over 60,000 clones, roughly 93% seen once. This specimen consisted of peripheral blood, obtained in the first trimester of pregnancy. The source is a female donor with multiple sclerosis, enrolled in a pregnancy study. The conserved cysteine and the conserved F or W are not part of the CDR3 here.

v_gene,j_gene,CDR3aa
TRBV10-2,TRBJ1-5,ASRQGPYQPQH
TRBV30,TRBJ2-6,AWSVTGTAGANVLT
TRBV29-1,TRBJ1-1,SVRQMNTEAF
TRBV6-4,TRBJ2-7,ASSTPAIGRGFPEQY
TRBV5-8,TRBJ2-1,ASSLTGANNEQF
TRBV4-2,TRBJ2-7,ASSQGSTTTYEQY
TRBV7-2,TRBJ1-1,ASSLRAEAF
TRBV28,TRBJ1-2,ASSSPGSGYT
TRBV5-1,TRBJ1-1,ASSLGGRTFKNTEAF
TRBV7-8,TRBJ2-2,ASSLPGLAGTGELF
TRBV6-6,TRBJ1-6,ASSYTQGGRSSPLH
TRBV5-8,TRBJ1-2,ASSLKMQGYGYT
TRBV19,TRBJ1-2,ASSKGLAGLSYT
TRBV7-9,TRBJ2-2,ASETNQNRELF
TRBV5-8,TRBJ2-1,ASSLWQGRRNEQF
TRBV7-2,TRBJ1-1,ASSLVTGGYTEAF
TRBV6-5,TRBJ1-1,ASGTWGGEDTEAF
TRBV27,TRBJ2-1,ASSLGANEQF
TRBV19,TRBJ2-7,ASSIGSGGGYEQY
TRBV6-6,TRBJ2-6,ASSYRQGAGANVLT
TRBV7-6,TRBJ2-3,ASSSRGMADTQY
TRBV6-4,TRBJ1-1,ASSDGQSTEAF
TRBV7-9,TRBJ2-1,ASSPWDIYNEQF
TRBV18,TRBJ2-6,ASSTLQGANGANVLT
TRBV15,TRBJ1-2,ATSSPGTLGSNYGYT
TRBV10-2,TRBJ1-5,ASTEMAGLLHQPQH
TRBV7-6,TRBJ1-5,ASSLVRGGQPQH
TRBV5-4,TRBJ2-4,ASSRTGTREDIQY
TRBV7-2,TRBJ2-3,ASRVQRSTDTQY
TRBV10-2,TRBJ1-1,ASSESGGLGTEAF
TRBV2,TRBJ1-1,ASRGTPVAF
TRBV9,TRBJ2-2,ASSVSGGDTGELF
TRBV7-2,TRBJ1-1,ASSPSFQVAF
TRBV14,TRBJ1-1,ASSQIGRGVTEAF
TRBV6-1,TRBJ2-7,ASSEEGISGRAYEQY
TRBV11-2,TRBJ1-5,ASSPMTGGHQPQH
TRBV5-1,TRBJ2-3,ASSFELLDTQY
TRBV6-1,TRBJ2-2,ASSDYWELF
TRBV27,TRBJ1-1,ASSTPTSRTEAF
TRBV7-9,TRBJ1-1,ASSLAQGTEAF
TRBV30,TRBJ2-1,AWSSGLAGGPYNEQF
TRBV25-1,TRBJ2-2,ASSVNTNTGELF
TRBV5-5,TRBJ1-4,ASSLGAMATNEKLF
TRBV6-1,TRBJ2-7,ASSLGQVSYEQY
TRBV27,TRBJ1-5,ASSSPGGNNQPQH
TRBV7-2,TRBJ1-1,ASRSDGTGNGAF
TRBV11-2,TRBJ1-6,ASSLRGSGSPLH
TRBV6-1,TRBJ2-5,AARLGETQY
TRBV2,TRBJ1-2,ASFTARNYGYT
TRBV4-1,TRBJ2-7,ASSQERAGHEQY
TRBV5-4,TRBJ2-7,ASSAGGALYEQY
TRBV28,TRBJ1-5,ASRGQVNNQPQH
TRBV6-1,TRBJ1-1,ASRAWEGGEAF
TRBV4-3,TRBJ2-3,ASSQEERGGPQDTQY
TRBV5-1,TRBJ2-4,ASSFGRGVENIQY
TRBV7-9,TRBJ2-7,ASSPRESYEQY